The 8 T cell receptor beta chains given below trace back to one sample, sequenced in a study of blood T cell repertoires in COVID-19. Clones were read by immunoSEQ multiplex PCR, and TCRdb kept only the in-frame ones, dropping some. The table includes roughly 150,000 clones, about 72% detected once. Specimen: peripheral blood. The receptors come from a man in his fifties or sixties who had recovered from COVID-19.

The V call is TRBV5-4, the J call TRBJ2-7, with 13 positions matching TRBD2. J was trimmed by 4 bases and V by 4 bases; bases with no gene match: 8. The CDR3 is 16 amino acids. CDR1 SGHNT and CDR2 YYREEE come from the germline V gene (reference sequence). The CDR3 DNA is TGTGCCAGCAGCCCCTGGACTAGCGGGAGCGTGTACGAGCAGTACTTC. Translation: CASSPWTSGSVYEQYF. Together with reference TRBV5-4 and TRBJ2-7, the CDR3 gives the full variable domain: ETGVTQSPTHLIKTRGQQVTLRCSSQSGHNTVSWYQQALGQGPQFIFQYYREEENGRGNFPPRFSGLQFPNYSSELNVNALELDDSALYLCASSPWTSGSVYEQYFGPGTRLTVT.

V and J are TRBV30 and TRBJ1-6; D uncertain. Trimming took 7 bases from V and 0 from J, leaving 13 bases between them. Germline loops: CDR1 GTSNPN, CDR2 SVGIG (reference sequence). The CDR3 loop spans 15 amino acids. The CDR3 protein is CASAGPSSYNSPLHF. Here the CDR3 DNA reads TGTGCCTCCGCGGGTCCAAGCTCCTATAATTCACCCCTCCACTTT.

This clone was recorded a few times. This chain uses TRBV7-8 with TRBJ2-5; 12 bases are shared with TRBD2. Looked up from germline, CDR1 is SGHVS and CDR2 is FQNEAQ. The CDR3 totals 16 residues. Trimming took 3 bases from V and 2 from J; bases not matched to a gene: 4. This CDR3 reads CASSFVLAGGQETQYF. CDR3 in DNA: TGTGCCAGCAGCTTCGTCCTAGCGGGGGGGCAAGAGACCCAGTACTTC.

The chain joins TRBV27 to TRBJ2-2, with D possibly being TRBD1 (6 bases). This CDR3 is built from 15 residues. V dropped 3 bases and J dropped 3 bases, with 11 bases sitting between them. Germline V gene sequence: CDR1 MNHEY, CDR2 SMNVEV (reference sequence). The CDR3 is CASSFGDRHTGELFF. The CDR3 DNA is TGTGCCAGCAGTTTCGGAGACAGGCACACCGGGGAGCTGTTTTTT.

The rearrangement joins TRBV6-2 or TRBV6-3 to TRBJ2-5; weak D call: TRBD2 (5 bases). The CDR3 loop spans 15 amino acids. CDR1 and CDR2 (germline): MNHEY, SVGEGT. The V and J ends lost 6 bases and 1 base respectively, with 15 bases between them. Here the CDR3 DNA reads TGTGCCAGCAGCCGCGGACGGACTTCCCAAGAGACCCAGTACTTC. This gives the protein CASSRGRTSQETQYF.

DNA for the CDR3: TGTGCCAGCAGTACCTTCACAGGGGGTACGGCCGGGGAGCTGTTTTTT. Its translation: CASSTFTGGTAGELFF. This chain uses TRBV7-8 with TRBJ2-2; 8 positions match TRBD1. Germline values: CDR1 SGHVS, CDR2 FQNEAQ. This CDR3 has 16 residues. After removal of 6 bases from V and 6 bases from J, the junction contained 12 bases not matched to a gene.

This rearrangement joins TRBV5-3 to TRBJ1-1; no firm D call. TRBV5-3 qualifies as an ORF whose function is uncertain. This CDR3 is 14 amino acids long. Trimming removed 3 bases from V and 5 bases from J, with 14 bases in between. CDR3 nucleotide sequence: TGTGCCAGAAGCTCCGCCGGTCCCCGGACTGAAGCTTTCTTT. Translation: CARSSAGPRTEAFF.

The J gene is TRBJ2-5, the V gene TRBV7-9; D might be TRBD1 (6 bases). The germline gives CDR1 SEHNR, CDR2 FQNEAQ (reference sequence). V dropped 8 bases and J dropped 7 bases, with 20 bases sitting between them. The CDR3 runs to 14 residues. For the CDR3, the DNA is TGTGCCAGCCTTCTAACAGGGAGAGGTGGGACCCAGTACTTC. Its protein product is CASLLTGRGGTQYF.